This TCR beta chain stems from a study of early T cells in non-severe SARS-CoV-2 infection. Study overall: Chains were not paired, and sequencing was done on bulk RNA from unsorted whole blood. Whole-study results and caveats: The matching step, a VDJdb search, favored anti-spike CD8 responses and missed private and CD4 specificities.

This clonotype has more than one count but fewer than ten. Its antigen is undetermined. Unique molecular identifiers were affixed to single, distinct cDNA molecules. TCRdb called the 5' RACE reads again in MiXCR, with one record for every CDR3 protein. Among under 70,000 distinct CDR3 sequences listed, about 9.9% were seen once. This CDR3 region has 12 residues. V trimming: 5 bases; J trimming: 7 bases; junction bases outside the gene matches: 4. The genes are TRBV12-3 or TRBV12-4 and TRBJ1-1, with 7 nucleotides matching TRBD1. Sequencing input: whole blood. This clonotype was obtained from an adult who was a healthcare worker with PCR-confirmed SARS-CoV-2 infection or an uninfected control (not recorded which). The CDR3 here is CASSARDSEAFF. The CDR3 bases are TGTGCCAGCAGTGCGAGGGACAGTGAAGCTTTCTTT.